This T cell receptor beta chain was sequenced during a study of blood T cell repertoires in COVID-19. About the research overall: Some COVID-19 samples were acute and others convalescent; all came from the United States, Italy and Spain. Sources were T cells, B-cell-depleted T cells, or PBMCs; the material itself was cDNA or gDNA.

The V gene lost 4 bases and the J gene lost 3 bases, with 15 bases spanning the gap. CDR3 length: 15 amino acids. Germline V gene lookup returns CDR1 MNHEY and CDR2 SVGAGI. In its sample, this clone was seen a few times. Authors' data handling: The assay estimated nucleated cells by amplifying reference gene primers. TCRdb's table, derived via immunoSEQ multiplex PCR, lists solely in-frame clones and lacks some. Clonal size and the V and J genes are those of that table, whereas D and trimming came from the DNA. The repertoire has 100,000 to 150,000 clones, approximately 83% of them found once; the top ten carry roughly 17%.

The V call is TRBV6-5, the J call TRBJ1-1; D perhaps matches TRBD1 (6 bases). Sequencing was done on a sample of peripheral blood. The source of this sequence is a woman aged 45-65 years with acute or convalescent COVID-19. As DNA, the CDR3 is TGTGCCAGCAGTTCAGGACAGCTTAGAGACACTGAAGCTTTCTTT. Translation: CASSSGQLRDTEAFF.